These 28 T cell receptor beta chains originate from one sample sequenced in a study of T-cell reconstitution after alpha-beta-depleted transplantation in children. Unique molecular identifiers tagged the TCRbeta library. MiXCR, run by TCRdb on the PCR reads, gives a single entry per CDR3 protein. The sample holds around 700,000 distinct CDR3 sequences, around 13% seen once. The input for sequencing was PBMCs, taken before TCRalphabeta/CD19-depleted stem cell transplant. All receptors derive from a girl aged 2-10 years with congenital amegakaryocytic thrombocytopenia, due to receive a stem cell transplant.

This clonotype has ten or more counts. V gene TRBV12-3 or TRBV12-4 combines with J gene TRBJ2-1; D remains unclear. The CDR3 covers 13 residues. V was shortened by 3 bases and J by 9 bases, with 12 bases between the two germline ends. CDR3 coding DNA: TGTGCCAGCAGTTTGGTCTGGCAGAGTGAGCAGTTCTTC. Its translation: CASSLVWQSEQFF.

The sample holds a few counts of this clonotype. CDR3 protein: CASSFLRGADQPQHF. CDR3 nucleotides: TGTGCCAGCAGCTTCTTACGGGGGGCGGATCAGCCCCAGCATTTT. The genes are TRBV7-2 and TRBJ1-5; a possible D gene is TRBD1 (6 bases). The CDR3 covers 15 residues. Germline V gene sequence: CDR1 SGHTA, CDR2 FQGNSA. V lost 3 bases, J lost 5 bases, and 14 bases lay in between.

In its sample, this clonotype was seen many times. This rearrangement joins TRBV20-1 to TRBJ2-1; maybe TRBD1 (5 bases). Trimming took off 4 bases at V and 7 bases at J, with 8 bases between the two ends. This CDR3 comprises 11 residues. Per the germline V gene, CDR1 is DFQATT and CDR2 is SNEGSKA (reference sequence). The CDR3 bases are TGCAGTGCTAAGGGGCGGAATGAGCAGTTCTTC. Translating gives CSAKGRNEQFF.

This clonotype has only a few counts. The gene calls are TRBV11-1 and TRBJ2-2, with TRBD1 matching over 10 bases. Looked up from germline, CDR1 is SGHAT and CDR2 is FQDESV (reference sequence). The CDR3 extends over 18 amino acids. V dropped 4 bases and J dropped 1; count of bases not matched to a gene: 9. CDR3 sequence: CASSSDYRDRGNTGELFF. CDR3 coding DNA: TGTGCCAGCAGCTCAGATTACCGGGACAGGGGGAACACCGGGGAGCTGTTTTTT.

The chain recombines TRBV4-1 with TRBJ2-3; 10 nucleotides match TRBD2. Trimming cost V 4 bases and J 3 bases; bases outside gene matches: 7. Germline V gene sequence: CDR1 MGHRA, CDR2 YSYEKL. CDR3 length: 16 residues. CDR3 region: CASSPASGSLTDTQYF. Here the CDR3 DNA reads TGCGCCAGCAGCCCCGCTAGCGGGAGCCTTACAGATACGCAGTATTTT.

In regard to this clonotype: This may be a read error, as it is one base from a much larger clone. This rearrangement joins TRBV12-3 or TRBV12-4 to TRBJ2-1, with 8 bases identical to TRBD1. V lost 8 bases, J lost 8 bases, and 5 bases stayed unmatched. CDR3 length: 12 residues. CDR3 protein: CASGDRLDEQFF. DNA for the CDR3: TGTGCCAGCGGGGACAGGTTAGATGAGCAGTTCTTC.

The CDR3 DNA is TGTGCCAGCAGTCATCGAAAACTAGCGGGAGGGCCCTCAACCGCAGATACGCAGTATTTT. As protein: CASSHRKLAGGPSTADTQYF. This chain links TRBV27 with TRBJ2-3; 13 bases line up with TRBD2. The J segment lost 4 bases and the V segment lost 5 bases, leaving 18 bases of the junction unmatched. There are 20 residues in the CDR3. The germline V gene encodes CDR1 MNHEY and CDR2 SMNVEV (reference sequence).

Only a few counts were recorded for this clonotype. This chain uses TRBV12-3 or TRBV12-4 with TRBJ1-2; D ambiguous. The CDR3 runs to 12 residues. Trimming stripped 1 base from V and 8 bases from J, with 8 bases between. CDR3 in amino acids: CASSLEGKGYTF. The DNA for the CDR3 is TGTGCCAGCAGTTTAGAAGGGAAGGGCTACACCTTC.

At least ten counts were recorded for this clonotype. The chain carries TRBV20-1 and TRBJ2-1, with 9 bases that match TRBD2. CDR3 length equals 16 residues. V was pared by 5 bases and J by 3 bases, with 11 bases of the junction left unmatched. Germline-derived CDR1 and CDR2 are DFQATT and SNEGSKA (reference sequence). This CDR3 is CSAAGSGRSRYNEQFF. CDR3 in DNA: TGCAGTGCTGCCGGTAGCGGGAGAAGTCGCTACAATGAGCAGTTCTTC.

The table lists this clonotype with many counts. The chain is built from TRBV20-1 and TRBJ2-7, with TRBD2 matching 8 bases. Trimming cost V 3 bases and J 5 bases; bases outside gene matches: 12. Germline loops: CDR1 DFQATT, CDR2 SNEGSKA (reference sequence). The CDR3 length is 15 residues. In DNA, the CDR3 is TGCAGTGCTAGTGGGCCCGGGACTAGGGTGGACGAGCAGTACTTC. This translates into CSASGPGTRVDEQYF.

This clonotype was observed a few times. V is TRBV18 and J is TRBJ1-4, with D tentatively TRBD1 (6 bases). V lost 4 bases, J lost 4 bases, and 7 bases lay in between. Germline-derived CDR1 and CDR2 are KGHSH and LQKENI. The CDR3 totals 13 residues. As DNA, the CDR3 is TGTGCCAGCTCACAGGACAGTAATGAAAAACTGTTTTTT. Amino acids: CASSQDSNEKLFF.

The rearrangement links TRBV7-8 to TRBJ2-1; 11 nucleotides line up with TRBD2. CDR1 is SGHVS, CDR2 FQNEAQ, per germline. The CDR3 is made up of 17 amino acids. V shed 2 bases, J shed 4 bases, and the junction held 7 bases outside the gene matches. CDR3 amino acids: CASSLLASGRIYNEQFF. The CDR3, as DNA: TGTGCCAGCAGCTTACTCGCTAGCGGGAGGATTTACAATGAGCAGTTCTTC.

To note about this clonotype: Since a much larger clone is just one base distant, this may be a read error. The chain is built from TRBV7-2 and TRBJ2-2; maybe TRBD2 (6 bases). The V gene lost 0 bases and the J gene lost 8 bases, with 19 bases spanning the gap. This CDR3 is 17 amino acids long. Looked up from germline, CDR1 is SGHTA and CDR2 is FQGNSA. CDR3 DNA sequence: TGTGCCAGCAGCTTAGCCCTAACGGGAGTGATGAAGGGGGAGCTGTTTTTT. Protein: CASSLALTGVMKGELFF.

The DNA for the CDR3 is TGTGCCAGCAGGCGGATTGGACAGGGGAGTGAAAAACTGTTTTTT. Translated: CASRRIGQGSEKLFF. The chain is built from TRBV7-9 and TRBJ1-4; the match to TRBD1 covers 9 bases. The CDR3 consists of 15 residues. The germline CDR1 and CDR2 sequences are SEHNR and FQNEAQ (reference sequence). The V segment lost 6 bases and the J segment 7 bases; nucleotides outside the gene matches: 9. The complete variable domain, with remaining parts taken from reference TRBV7-9 and TRBJ1-4, reads DTGVSQNPRHKITKRGQNVTFRCDPISEHNRLYWYRQTLGQGPEFLTYFQNEAQLEKSRLLSDRFSAERPKGSFSTLEIQRTEQGDSAMYLCASRRIGQGSEKLFFGSGTQLSVL.

The CDR3 region has the DNA TGCAGCGTCCGTAGACTAGCGGCTACGTCAACAAATGAGCAGTTCTTC. Amino acids: CSVRRLAATSTNEQFF. The chain links TRBV29-1 to TRBJ2-1; 9 bases fit TRBD2. The CDR3 is 16 residues long. Germline values: CDR1 SQVTM, CDR2 ANQGSEA. V lost 6 bases and J lost 7; bases outside the gene matches: 16.

The rearrangement uses TRBV5-1 and TRBJ1-1, with D unclear. The V gene's germline CDR1 is SGHRS and CDR2 YFSETQ. This CDR3 spans 14 amino acids. The germline V and J ends were trimmed by 4 bases and 1 base, with 11 bases remaining between them. The CDR3 loop is CASSPEAANTEAFF. The CDR3 bases are TGCGCCAGCAGCCCCGAGGCAGCGAACACTGAAGCTTTCTTT.

The chain combines TRBV10-3 with TRBJ2-7; 10 bases are shared with TRBD1. The V gene's germline CDR1 is ENHRY and CDR2 SYGVKD. With 5 bases clipped from V and 6 bases from J, the junction kept 10 bases outside the gene matches. This CDR3 contains 15 residues. This CDR3 reads CAISITRDRGSEQYF. For the CDR3, the DNA is TGTGCCATCAGTATAACCCGGGACAGGGGATCCGAGCAGTACTTC.

This clonotype was counted ten times or more. This sequence joins TRBV6-5 and TRBJ1-5; D is ambiguous. The germline gives CDR1 MNHEY, CDR2 SVGAGI. V was cut by 5 bases and J by 7 bases, with 18 bases left in between. The CDR3 covers 15 residues. Here the CDR3 DNA reads TGTGCCAGCAGTATACGACGGACCCTGGGACAGCCCCAGCATTTT. This codes for CASSIRRTLGQPQHF.

V and J are TRBV3-1 and TRBJ2-1, with 12 nucleotides matching TRBD2. CDR1 is LGHDT and CDR2 is YNNKEL in the germline V gene (reference sequence). The CDR3 has 16 residues. V gave up 0 bases and J gave up 8 bases; unmatched junction bases: 5. The CDR3 protein is CASSQDGTSGHDEQFF. The CDR3 DNA sequence: TGTGCCAGCAGCCAAGATGGGACTAGCGGGCATGATGAGCAGTTCTTC.

J is TRBJ2-2 and V is TRBV20-1, with D perhaps assigned TRBD1 or TRBD2 (5 bases each). V lost 5 bases, J lost 1 base, and 14 bases lay in between. The germline V gene encodes CDR1 DFQATT and CDR2 SNEGSKA (reference sequence). The CDR3 covers 15 residues. CDR3 amino acids: CSAPAAGKNTGELFF. DNA for the CDR3: TGCAGTGCTCCAGCGGCAGGGAAGAACACCGGGGAGCTGTTTTTT.

The chain couples TRBV12-3 or TRBV12-4 to TRBJ1-2, with D possibly matching TRBD1 (6 bases). V was trimmed by 6 bases and J by 4 bases, leaving 12 bases between them. The CDR3 is 13 residues long. CDR3 loop: CASRPTGLYGYTF. CDR3 DNA: TGTGCCAGCAGACCGACAGGTCTCTATGGCTACACCTTC.

The genes are TRBV14 and TRBJ2-7; 7 positions agree with TRBD2. V was clipped by 1 base and J by 2 bases; unmatched bases: 11. Germline assignment: CDR1 SGHDN and CDR2 FVKESK. The CDR3 has 17 residues. This CDR3 reads CASSQVYRASGAYEQYF. CDR3 coding DNA: TGTGCCAGCAGCCAAGTATATCGAGCTAGCGGAGCCTACGAGCAGTACTTC.

This clonotype was seen more than once but under ten times. One end of the junction does not line up with germline, which may come from a read error. The chain has TRBV3-1 and TRBJ2-5, with a weak D call TRBD2 (6 bases). The CDR3 covers 15 residues. The V gene's germline CDR1 is LGHDT and CDR2 YNNKEL (reference sequence). The CDR3 loop is CASTQPGETKETQYF. The CDR3 nucleotides read TGTGCCAGCACCCAACCGGGAGAGACTAAAGAGACCCAGTACTTC.

This clonotype appeared many times. The J gene is TRBJ2-3, the V gene TRBV20-1, with TRBD1 matching over 8 bases. The CDR3 runs 15 residues. Germline V CDR1 and CDR2: DFQATT, SNEGSKA (reference sequence). Trimming at V came to 1 base and at J to 3 bases, leaving 6 bases not matched to a gene. The CDR3 DNA sequence: TGCAGTGCTAGAGGGACAGGGAGAGGGACAGATACGCAGTATTTT. Protein product: CSARGTGRGTDTQYF.

V is TRBV7-9 and J is TRBJ2-7; D may be TRBD1 (6 bases). This CDR3 region has 13 residues. Per the germline V gene, CDR1 is SEHNR and CDR2 is FQNEAQ (reference sequence). Trimming removed 5 bases from V and 7 bases from J, with 15 bases in between. The CDR3 coding sequence is TGTGCCAGCAGCGTACACAGGGCTGGGGAGCAGTACTTC. It encodes CASSVHRAGEQYF.

In regard to this clonotype: A much larger clone differs by one base, so this may be a read error. V gene TRBV20-1 combines with J gene TRBJ2-1; maybe TRBD2 (5 bases). The CDR3 has 17 residues. Germline CDR1 reads DFQATT; CDR2 reads SNEGSKA (reference sequence). The CDR3 bases are TGCTGTGCTAGAGTCCCTGGGCCAGGAGGCTCCTACAATGAGCAGTTCTTC. The encoded protein is CCARVPGPGGSYNEQFF.

CDR3 bases: TGTGCCAGCAGCTTAGTTAGCGGGAGCACCTACGAGCAGTACTTC. Translated, it gives CASSLVSGSTYEQYF. The J gene is TRBJ2-7, the V gene TRBV7-2; 9 nucleotides agree with TRBD2. The CDR3 runs to 15 residues. The germline CDR1 and CDR2 sequences are SGHTA and FQGNSA. The V segment lost 1 base and the J segment 2 bases; nucleotides outside the gene matches: 3. Filled out from reference TRBV7-2 and TRBJ2-7, the complete variable domain reads GAGVSQSPSNKVTEKGKDVELRCDPISGHTALYWYRQSLGQGLEFLIYFQGNSAPDKSGLPSDRFSAERTGGSVSTLTIQRTQQEDSAVYLCASSLVSGSTYEQYFGPGTRLTVT.

The gene calls are TRBV10-3 and TRBJ2-7; TRBD2 matches 7 bases. This CDR3 contains 17 residues. Germline V CDR1 and CDR2: ENHRY, SYGVKD. Trimming cost V 3 bases and J 2 bases; bases outside gene matches: 13. This CDR3 is CAISDTHLAERTYEQYF. The CDR3 DNA follows: TGTGCCATCAGTGATACTCACCTAGCGGAAAGGACCTACGAGCAGTACTTC.